The 9 T cell receptor beta chains below come from one sample, sequenced in a study of cytomegalovirus exposure and HLA in healthy donors. PCR used 60 Vbeta primers and 13 Jbeta primers. Generated by immunoSEQ multiplex PCR, the TCRdb table keeps only in-frame clones and is missing some. The top ten hold under 7% of the sample, which has about 4,500 clones, roughly 80% seen once. The material sequenced was PBMCs. Receptor source: a woman between 35 and 50 years old in good health and CMV-seropositive.

This chain joins TRBV29-1 and TRBJ1-2; D is unresolved. V was clipped by 1 base and J by 6 bases, with 3 bases between them. This CDR3 is 10 amino acids long. From germline, CDR1 is SQVTM and CDR2 ANQGSEA. CDR3 coding DNA: TGCAGCGTTGAAGCAGATGGCTACACCTTC. It specifies CSVEADGYTF.

The chain recombines TRBV30 with TRBJ1-2; D call uncertain. Looked up from germline, CDR1 is GTSNPN and CDR2 is SVGIG (reference sequence). The length of the CDR3 is 11 residues. The ends were cut back, 3 bases at V and 3 bases at J, with 5 bases in the middle. CDR3 nucleotides: TGTGCCTGGAGGGACTACTATGGCTACACCTTC. Its protein is CAWRDYYGYTF.

The chain combines TRBV4-2 with TRBJ1-5; TRBD1 might be the D (6 bases). V dropped 0 bases and J dropped 5 bases, with 11 bases sitting between them. The CDR3 is 15 residues long. Looked up from germline, CDR1 is LGHNA and CDR2 is YNFKEQ. Written as DNA, the CDR3 is TGTGCCAGCAGCCAAGATGACAGGCCCGATCAGCCCCAGCATTTT. Translated: CASSQDDRPDQPQHF.

V and J are TRBV4-2 and TRBJ2-7; perhaps TRBD1 as D (6 bases). The germline V gene encodes CDR1 LGHNA and CDR2 YNFKEQ. The CDR3 is 13 residues long. V lost 5 bases and J lost 2, with 10 bases in between. CDR3 amino acids: CASSTDRAYEQYF. CDR3 nucleotide sequence: TGTGCCAGCAGCACGGACAGAGCCTACGAGCAGTACTTC.

The V call is TRBV25-1, the J call TRBJ2-7, with D possibly being TRBD1 (6 bases). Germline V gene sequence: CDR1 MGHDK, CDR2 SYGVNS. CDR3 size: 14 residues. Trimming cost V 3 bases and J 6 bases, with 15 bases left between them. The CDR3 sequence: CASSEHRDPSEQYF. CDR3 nucleotide sequence: TGTGCCAGCAGTGAGCACAGGGACCCCTCCGAGCAGTACTTC.

V usage is TRBV30 and J usage is TRBJ1-2; D is perhaps TRBD1 (6 bases). CDR1 and CDR2 (germline): GTSNPN, SVGIG (reference sequence). Trimming removed 7 bases at V and 2 bases at J, with 8 bases between. This CDR3 comprises 11 residues. CDR3 sequence (DNA): TGTGCCTACAGGGTCAACTATGGCTACACCTTC. Translating gives CAYRVNYGYTF.

The V call is TRBV29-1, the J call TRBJ1-5; 8 positions agree with TRBD1. The CDR3 consists of 16 residues. After removal of 4 bases from V and 1 base from J, the junction contained 9 bases not matched to a gene. Germline CDR1 reads SQVTM; CDR2 reads ANQGSEA. The CDR3 region is CSVAGGEGRSNQPQHF. For the CDR3, the DNA is TGCAGCGTTGCAGGGGGCGAGGGCAGAAGCAATCAGCCCCAGCATTTT.

The chain links TRBV30 to TRBJ2-1; no clear D. CDR3 length: 13 amino acids. From germline, CDR1 is GTSNPN and CDR2 SVGIG (reference sequence). Trimming left V 5 bases short and J 0 bases short, with 8 bases between. CDR3 sequence: CAWETSSYNEQFF. In DNA, the CDR3 is TGTGCCTGGGAAACAAGCTCCTACAATGAGCAGTTCTTC.

The V and J genes are TRBV30 and TRBJ1-5; unclear D gene. The CDR3 sequence is 13 residues long. The V gene's germline CDR1 is GTSNPN and CDR2 SVGIG (reference sequence). Trimming shortened V by 2 bases and J by 0 bases, and 5 bases separated the two germline ends. This CDR3 is CAWSRDSNQPQHF. As DNA, the CDR3 is TGTGCCTGGAGTCGAGATAGCAATCAGCCCCAGCATTTT. Using reference TRBV30 and TRBJ1-5 for the parts outside the CDR3, the full variable domain is SQTIHQWPATLVQPVGSPLSLECTVEGTSNPNLYWYRQAAGRGLQLLFYSVGIGQISSEVPQNLSASRPQDRQFILSSKKLLLSDSGFYLCAWSRDSNQPQHFGDGTRLSIL.